The 9 T cell receptor beta chains reported below all come from one sample, sequenced in a study of breast tumors, draining lymph nodes, adjacent tissues. Samples came from axillary lymph nodes draining the breast cancer. TCRdb reprocessed the multiplex PCR reads with MiXCR, giving one entry per CDR3 protein. The profile covers around 140,000 distinct CDR3 sequences, with approximately 20% appearing a single time and roughly 2.6% taken by the ten largest. Sequencing input: axillary lymph node tissue. The receptors stem from a female donor with breast cancer. Some clones in this sample may be carry-over from other donors' samples.

With respect to this clonotype: This clone may be a read error of a much larger clone one base away. The rearrangement joins TRBV2 to TRBJ1-4; TRBD1 matches at 7 bases. CDR1 and CDR2 (germline): SNHLY, FYNNEI. This CDR3 is 14 amino acids long. The CDR3 nucleotides are TGTGCCAGCAGGAGCCGGGACAGAAAAGAAAGACTGTTTTTT. Protein sequence: CASRSRDRKERLFF.

This clonotype was seen a few times. The chain carries TRBV20-1 and TRBJ1-2; D is undetermined. V was shortened by 3 bases and J by 5 bases, with 13 bases between the two germline ends. The CDR3 sequence is 13 residues long. Looked up from germline, CDR1 is DFQATT and CDR2 is SNEGSKA (reference sequence). The CDR3 DNA follows: TGCAGTGCTAGTGCAGGATTATCGTATGGCTACACCTTC. Residues: CSASAGLSYGYTF.

This clonotype was seen ten or more times. The CDR3 reads CASSQRNGRAGSNQPQHF. The CDR3 nucleotides are TGTGCCAGCAGCCAACGTAACGGTCGGGCCGGTAGCAATCAGCCCCAGCATTTT. This sequence joins TRBV3-1 and TRBJ1-5; no clear D gene. There are 18 residues in the CDR3. Germline V gene data show CDR1 as LGHDT and CDR2 as YNNKEL (reference sequence). The ends were cut back, 2 bases at V and 0 bases at J, with 17 bases in the middle.

There are many counts of this clonotype. The V call is TRBV2, the J call TRBJ1-5, with D possibly matching TRBD1 (5 bases). V was cut by 6 bases and J by 9 bases, with 18 bases left in between. The CDR3 contains 14 residues. Germline CDR1 and CDR2: SNHLY and FYNNEI. As DNA, the CDR3 is TGTGCCAGCAGCCCGGGGACGGGATCAGGGCCCCAGCATTTT. Translating gives CASSPGTGSGPQHF.

This clonotype was found many times. The rearrangement uses TRBV5-8 and TRBJ1-6; weak D call: TRBD1 (5 bases). CDR1 and CDR2 from the germline V gene are SGHTS and YDEGEE. The CDR3 has 14 residues. The V gene lost 0 bases and the J gene lost 10 bases, with 11 bases spanning the gap. The CDR3 region has the DNA TGTGCCAGCAGCTTGGAAGGGGCACTCTCACCCCTCCACTTT. Amino acids: CASSLEGALSPLHF.

The CDR3 DNA reads TGCAGTGCTAGGAAGGGGCGGGAAAGCTCCTACGAGCAGTACTTC. Translating it yields CSARKGRESSYEQYF. This chain uses TRBV20-1 with TRBJ2-7; D perhaps matches TRBD2 (6 bases). V shed 3 bases and J shed 0 bases, with 15 bases lying between them. The CDR3 is 15 residues long. Germline CDR1 reads DFQATT; CDR2 reads SNEGSKA (reference sequence).

This clonotype was seen a handful of times. The chain carries TRBV5-1 and TRBJ2-4; D perhaps matches TRBD2 (6 bases). Trimming left V 4 bases short and J 4 bases short, with 15 bases between. The germline V gene has CDR1 SGHRS and CDR2 YFSETQ. The CDR3 has 15 amino acids. CDR3 protein: CASSPGASEKNIQYF. CDR3 in DNA: TGCGCCAGCAGCCCTGGGGCTAGCGAGAAAAACATTCAGTACTTC. Full variable domain (outside the CDR3, taken from reference TRBV5-1 and TRBJ2-4): KAGVTQTPRYLIKTRGQQVTLSCSPISGHRSVSWYQQTPGQGLQFLFEYFSETQRNKGNFPGRFSGRQFSNSRSEMNVSTLELGDSALYLCASSPGASEKNIQYFGAGTRLSVL.

The chain links TRBV20-1 to TRBJ2-5; 12 nucleotides match TRBD1. The CDR3 is 15 residues long. V gave up 2 bases and J gave up 5 bases; unmatched junction bases: 6. Germline V gives CDR1 DFQATT, CDR2 SNEGSKA (reference sequence). CDR3 bases: TGCAGTGCTAGACGGGGACAGGGGGCGTATGAGACCCAGTACTTC. Its protein is CSARRGQGAYETQYF.

This clonotype was counted ten times or more. The chain employs TRBV5-8 and TRBJ2-7; 11 bases map to TRBD2. Germline-derived CDR1 and CDR2 are SGHTS and YDEGEE. The ends lost 5 bases at V and 7 bases at J; junction bases unmatched: 5. This CDR3 contains 13 residues. CDR3 in amino acids: CASRSGLAAEQYF. The CDR3 nucleotides are TGTGCCAGCAGGTCGGGACTAGCGGCGGAGCAGTACTTC.